This T cell receptor beta chain is drawn from a study of brain T cells in children with intractable seizures. Unmatched junction bases numbered 5, after V lost 1 base and J lost 8 bases. The length of the CDR3 is 15 residues. CDR1 is LGHDT and CDR2 is YNNKEL in the germline V gene (reference sequence). The sequenced cases were selected for having the highest brain T cell transcript signatures. Measured with immunoSEQ multiplex PCR; TCRdb has only the in-frame clones, and not every one. The sample includes more than 40,000 clones, 90% of them seen just once. This chain joins TRBV3-1 (or the pseudogene TRBV3-2) and TRBJ2-2; 9 bases match TRBD2. The source is a girl aged 2-15 years with tuberous sclerosis and intractable seizures. The sample consisted of peripheral blood, taken at surgery. The CDR3 DNA sequence: TGTGCCAGCAGCCAAGGCGGGGGGGCCTTAGGGGAGCTGTTTTTT. This translates into CASSQGGGALGELFF.